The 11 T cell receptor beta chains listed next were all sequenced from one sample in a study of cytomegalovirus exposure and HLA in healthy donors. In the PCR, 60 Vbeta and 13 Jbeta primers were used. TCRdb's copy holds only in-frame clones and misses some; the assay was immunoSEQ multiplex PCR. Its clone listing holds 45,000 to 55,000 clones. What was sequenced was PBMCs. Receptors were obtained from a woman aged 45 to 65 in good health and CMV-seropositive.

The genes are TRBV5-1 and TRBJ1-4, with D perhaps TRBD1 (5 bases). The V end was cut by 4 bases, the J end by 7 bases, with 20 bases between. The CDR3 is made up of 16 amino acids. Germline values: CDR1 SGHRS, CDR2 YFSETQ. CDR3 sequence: CASSPGTLHRSEKLFF. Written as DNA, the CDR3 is TGCGCCAGCAGCCCTGGGACTCTCCATAGGAGTGAAAAACTGTTTTTT.

CDR3 protein: CASSLTAGEKLFF. The CDR3 DNA sequence: TGTGCCAGCTCACTGACAGCTGGTGAAAAACTGTTTTTT. The J gene is TRBJ1-4, the V gene TRBV18, with D maybe TRBD1 (5 bases). V was cut by 4 bases and J by 7 bases, with 10 bases left in between. Germline CDR1 and CDR2: KGHSH and LQKENI. The CDR3 length is 13 residues.

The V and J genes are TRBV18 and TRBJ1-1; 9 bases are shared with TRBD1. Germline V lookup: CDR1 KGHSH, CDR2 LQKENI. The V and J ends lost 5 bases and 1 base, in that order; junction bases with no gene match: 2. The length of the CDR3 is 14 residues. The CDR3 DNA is TGTGCCAGCTCAATACAGGGGGCGAACACTGAAGCTTTCTTT. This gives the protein CASSIQGANTEAFF.

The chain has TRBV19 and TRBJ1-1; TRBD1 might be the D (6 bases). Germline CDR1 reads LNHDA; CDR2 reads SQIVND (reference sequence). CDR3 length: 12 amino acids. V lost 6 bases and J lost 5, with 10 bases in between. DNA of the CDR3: TGTGCCAGTAGAAAACAGGGAACTGAAGCTTTCTTT. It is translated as CASRKQGTEAFF.

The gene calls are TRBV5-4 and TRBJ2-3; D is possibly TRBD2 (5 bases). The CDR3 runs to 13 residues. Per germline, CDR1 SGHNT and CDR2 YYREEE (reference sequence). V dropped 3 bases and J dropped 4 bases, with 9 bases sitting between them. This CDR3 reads CASSSTRADTQYF. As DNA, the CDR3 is TGTGCCAGCAGCTCCACGAGGGCAGATACGCAGTATTTT.

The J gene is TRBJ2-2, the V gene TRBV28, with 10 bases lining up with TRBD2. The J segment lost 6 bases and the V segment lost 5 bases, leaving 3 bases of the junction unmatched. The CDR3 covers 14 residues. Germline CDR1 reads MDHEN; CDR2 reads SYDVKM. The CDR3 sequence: CASSQAGGAGELFF. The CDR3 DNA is TGTGCCAGCAGTCAAGCGGGAGGGGCCGGGGAGCTGTTTTTT.

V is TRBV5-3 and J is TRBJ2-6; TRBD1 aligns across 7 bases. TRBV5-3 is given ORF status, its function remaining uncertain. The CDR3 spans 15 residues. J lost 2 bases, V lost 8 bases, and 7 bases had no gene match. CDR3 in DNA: TGTGCCAGCAGCACAGGGGATCCTGGGGCCAACGTCCTGACTTTC. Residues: CASSTGDPGANVLTF.

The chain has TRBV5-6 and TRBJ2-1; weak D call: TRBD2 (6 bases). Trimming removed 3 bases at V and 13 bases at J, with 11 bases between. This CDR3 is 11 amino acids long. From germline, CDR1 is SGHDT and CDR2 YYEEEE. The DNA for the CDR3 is TGTGCCAGCAGCTCGGGACTCCCTCAGTTCTTC. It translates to CASSSGLPQFF. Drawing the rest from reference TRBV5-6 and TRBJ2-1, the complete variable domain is DAGVTQSPTHLIKTRGQQVTLRCSPKSGHDTVSWYQQALGQGPQFIFQYYEEEERQRGNFPDRFSGHQFPNYSSELNVNALLLGDSALYLCASSSGLPQFFGPGTRLTVL.

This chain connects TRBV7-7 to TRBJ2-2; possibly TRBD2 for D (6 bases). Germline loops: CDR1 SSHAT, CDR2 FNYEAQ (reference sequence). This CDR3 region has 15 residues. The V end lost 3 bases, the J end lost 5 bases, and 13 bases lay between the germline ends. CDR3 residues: CASSFDRGYTGELFF. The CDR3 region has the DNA TGTGCCAGCAGCTTCGACCGGGGGTATACCGGGGAGCTGTTTTTT.

CDR3 in DNA: TGTGCCAGCAGCTGGCGGACTAGCGGGGGGGCCTCCATGCTCGAGCAGTACTTC. It yields the protein CASSWRTSGGASMLEQYF. The chain uses TRBV7-2 and TRBJ2-7; 15 bases are a match to TRBD2. The CDR3 has 18 residues. J gave up 6 bases and V 4 bases, and 13 bases lay outside the gene matches. In germline, CDR1 is SGHTA, CDR2 FQGNSA.

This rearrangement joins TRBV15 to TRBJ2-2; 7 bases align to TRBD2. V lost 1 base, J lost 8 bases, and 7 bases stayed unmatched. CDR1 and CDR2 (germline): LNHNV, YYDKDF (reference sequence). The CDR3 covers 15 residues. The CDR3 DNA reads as TGTGCCACCAGCAGAGGGGGAGGGAGAGGTGGGGAGCTGTTTTTT. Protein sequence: CATSRGGGRGGELFF. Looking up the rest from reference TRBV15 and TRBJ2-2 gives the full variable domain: DAMVIQNPRYQVTQFGKPVTLSCSQTLNHNVMYWYQQKSSQAPKLLFHYYDKDFNNEADTPDNFQSRRPNTSFCFLDIRSPGLGDTAMYLCATSRGGGRGGELFFGEGSRLTVL.